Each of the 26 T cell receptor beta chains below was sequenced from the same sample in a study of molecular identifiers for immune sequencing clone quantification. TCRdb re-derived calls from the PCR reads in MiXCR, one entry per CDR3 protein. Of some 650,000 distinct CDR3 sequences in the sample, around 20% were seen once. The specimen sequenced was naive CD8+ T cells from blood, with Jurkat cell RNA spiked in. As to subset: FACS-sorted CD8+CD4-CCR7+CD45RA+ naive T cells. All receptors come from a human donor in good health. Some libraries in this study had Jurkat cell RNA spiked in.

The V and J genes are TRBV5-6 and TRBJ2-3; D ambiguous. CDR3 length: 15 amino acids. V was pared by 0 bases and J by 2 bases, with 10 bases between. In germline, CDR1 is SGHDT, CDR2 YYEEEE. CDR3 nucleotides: TGTGCCAGCAGCTTGGACCGGTTTACCACAGATACGCAGTATTTT. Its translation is CASSLDRFTTDTQYF.

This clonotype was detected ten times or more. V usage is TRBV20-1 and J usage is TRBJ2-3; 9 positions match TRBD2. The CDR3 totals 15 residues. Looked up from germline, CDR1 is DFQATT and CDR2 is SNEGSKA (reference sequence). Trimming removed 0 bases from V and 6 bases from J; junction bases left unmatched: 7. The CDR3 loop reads CSARESGRPPDTQYF. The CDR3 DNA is TGCAGTGCTAGAGAGAGCGGGAGGCCCCCGGATACGCAGTATTTT.

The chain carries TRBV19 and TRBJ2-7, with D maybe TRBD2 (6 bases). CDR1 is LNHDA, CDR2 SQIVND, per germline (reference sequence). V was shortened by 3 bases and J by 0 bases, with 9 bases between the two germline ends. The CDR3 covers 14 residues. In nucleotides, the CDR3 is TGTGCCAGTAGTATTCTGGGGGGCTCCTACGAGCAGTACTTC. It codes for CASSILGGSYEQYF.

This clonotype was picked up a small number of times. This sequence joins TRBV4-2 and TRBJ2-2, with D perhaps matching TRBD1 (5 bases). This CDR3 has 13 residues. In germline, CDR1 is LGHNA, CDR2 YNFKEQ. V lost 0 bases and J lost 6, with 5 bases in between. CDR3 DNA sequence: TGTGCCAGCAGCCAAGACAGGGCCGGGGAGCTGTTTTTT. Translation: CASSQDRAGELFF.

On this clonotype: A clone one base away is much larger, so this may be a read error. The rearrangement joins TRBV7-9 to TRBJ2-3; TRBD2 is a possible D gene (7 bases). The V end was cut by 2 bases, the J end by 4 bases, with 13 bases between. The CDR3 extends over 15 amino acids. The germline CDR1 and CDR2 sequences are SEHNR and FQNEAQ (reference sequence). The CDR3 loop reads CASSLITGGADTQYF. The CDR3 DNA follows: TGTGCCAGCAGCTTAATAACGGGGGGCGCAGATACGCAGTATTTT.

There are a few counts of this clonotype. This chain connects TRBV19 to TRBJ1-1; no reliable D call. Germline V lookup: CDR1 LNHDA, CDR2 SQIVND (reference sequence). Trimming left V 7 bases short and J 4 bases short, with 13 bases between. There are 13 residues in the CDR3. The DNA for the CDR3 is TGTGCCAGTACTGCGGAGGAGGGCACTGAAGCTTTCTTT. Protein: CASTAEEGTEAFF.

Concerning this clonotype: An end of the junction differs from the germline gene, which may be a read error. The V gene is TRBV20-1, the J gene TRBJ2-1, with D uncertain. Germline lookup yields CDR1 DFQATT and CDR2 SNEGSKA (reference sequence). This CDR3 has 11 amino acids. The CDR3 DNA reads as TGCAGTGCTAGAGGGGGTGATGAGCAGCTCTTC. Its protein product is CSARGGDEQLF.

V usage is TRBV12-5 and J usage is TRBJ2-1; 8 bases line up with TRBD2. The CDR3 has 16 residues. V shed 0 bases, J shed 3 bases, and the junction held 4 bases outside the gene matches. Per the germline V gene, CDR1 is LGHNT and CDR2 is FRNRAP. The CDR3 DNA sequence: TGTGCTAGTGGTTTGGTACTAAGCGGGAGCTACAATGAGCAGTTCTTC. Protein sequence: CASGLVLSGSYNEQFF.

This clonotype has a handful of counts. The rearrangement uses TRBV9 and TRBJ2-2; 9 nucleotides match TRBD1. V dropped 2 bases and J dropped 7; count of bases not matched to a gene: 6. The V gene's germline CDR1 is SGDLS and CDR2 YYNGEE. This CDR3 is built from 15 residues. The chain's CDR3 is CASSVTGGAGGELFF. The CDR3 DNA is TGTGCCAGCAGCGTTACAGGGGGCGCGGGCGGGGAGCTGTTTTTT.

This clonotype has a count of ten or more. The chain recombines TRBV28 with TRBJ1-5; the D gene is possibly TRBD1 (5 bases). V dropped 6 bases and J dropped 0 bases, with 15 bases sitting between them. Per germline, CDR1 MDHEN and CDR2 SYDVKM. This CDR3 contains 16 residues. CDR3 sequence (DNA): TGTGCCAGCAGCTCCGATGACAGTTATAGCAATCAGCCCCAGCATTTT. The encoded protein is CASSSDDSYSNQPQHF.

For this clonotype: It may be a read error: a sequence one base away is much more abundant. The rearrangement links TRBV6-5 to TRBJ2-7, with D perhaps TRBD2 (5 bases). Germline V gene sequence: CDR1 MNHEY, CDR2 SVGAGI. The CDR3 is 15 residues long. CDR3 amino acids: CAGSYYGKRPYEQYF. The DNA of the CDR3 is TGTGCCGGCAGTTACTACGGGAAGAGGCCCTACGAGCAGTACTTC.

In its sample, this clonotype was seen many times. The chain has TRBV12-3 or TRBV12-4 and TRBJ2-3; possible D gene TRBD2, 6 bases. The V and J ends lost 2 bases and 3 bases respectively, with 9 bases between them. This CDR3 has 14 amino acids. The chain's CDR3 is CASSLTSKTDTQYF. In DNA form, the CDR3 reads TGTGCCAGCAGTTTAACTAGCAAGACAGATACGCAGTATTTT.

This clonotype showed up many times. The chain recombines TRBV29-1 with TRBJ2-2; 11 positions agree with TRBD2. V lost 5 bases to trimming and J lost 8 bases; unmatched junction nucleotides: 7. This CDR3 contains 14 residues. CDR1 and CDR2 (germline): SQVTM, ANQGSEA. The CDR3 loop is CSVRLAGLAGELFF. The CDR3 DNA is TGCAGCGTTCGACTAGCGGGACTAGCAGGGGAGCTGTTTTTT.

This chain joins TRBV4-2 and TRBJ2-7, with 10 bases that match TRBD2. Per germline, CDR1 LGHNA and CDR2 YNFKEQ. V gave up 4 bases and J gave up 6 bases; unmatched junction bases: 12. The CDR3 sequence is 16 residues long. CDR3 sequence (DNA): TGTGCCAGCAGCCTATCAGCGTCTAGCGGGAGTGGCGAGCAGTACTTC. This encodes CASSLSASSGSGEQYF.

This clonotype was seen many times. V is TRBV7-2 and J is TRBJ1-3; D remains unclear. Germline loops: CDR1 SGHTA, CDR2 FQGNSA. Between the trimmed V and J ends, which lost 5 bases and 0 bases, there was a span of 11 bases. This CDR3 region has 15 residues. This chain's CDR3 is CASSPPTNSGNTIYF. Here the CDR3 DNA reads TGTGCCAGCAGCCCGCCAACGAACTCTGGAAACACCATATATTTT.

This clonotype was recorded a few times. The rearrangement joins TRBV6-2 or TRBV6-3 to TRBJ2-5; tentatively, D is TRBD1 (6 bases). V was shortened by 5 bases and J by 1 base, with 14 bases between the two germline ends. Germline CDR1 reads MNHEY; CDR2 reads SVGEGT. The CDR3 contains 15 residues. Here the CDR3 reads CASSLVSGAQETQYF. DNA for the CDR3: TGTGCCAGCAGTCTCGTTTCAGGGGCCCAAGAGACCCAGTACTTC.

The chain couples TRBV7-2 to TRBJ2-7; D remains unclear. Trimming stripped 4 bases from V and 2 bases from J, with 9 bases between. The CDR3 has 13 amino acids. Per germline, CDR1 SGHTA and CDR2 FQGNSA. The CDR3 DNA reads TGTGCCAGCAGCTCGGAACACCCCTACGAGCAGTACTTC. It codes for CASSSEHPYEQYF.

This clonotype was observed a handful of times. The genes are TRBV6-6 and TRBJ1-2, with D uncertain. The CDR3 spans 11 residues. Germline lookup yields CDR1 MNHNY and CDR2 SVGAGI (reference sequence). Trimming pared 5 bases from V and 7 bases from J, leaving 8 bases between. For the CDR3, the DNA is TGTGCCAGCAGTCCCTCCCGTGGCTACACCTTC. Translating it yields CASSPSRGYTF.

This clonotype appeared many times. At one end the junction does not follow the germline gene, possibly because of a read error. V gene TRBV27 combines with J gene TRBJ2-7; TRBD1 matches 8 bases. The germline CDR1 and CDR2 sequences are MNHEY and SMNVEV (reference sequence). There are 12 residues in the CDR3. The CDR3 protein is CASSYPGQGLRF. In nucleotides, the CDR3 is TGTGCCAGCAGTTACCCCGGACAGGGACTGAGGTTC.

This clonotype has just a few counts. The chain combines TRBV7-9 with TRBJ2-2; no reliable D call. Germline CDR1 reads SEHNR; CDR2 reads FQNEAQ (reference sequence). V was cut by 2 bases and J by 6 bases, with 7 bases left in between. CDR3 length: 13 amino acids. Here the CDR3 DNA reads TGTGCCAGCAGCTTAAGTATGTCCGGGGAGCTGTTTTTT. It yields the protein CASSLSMSGELFF.

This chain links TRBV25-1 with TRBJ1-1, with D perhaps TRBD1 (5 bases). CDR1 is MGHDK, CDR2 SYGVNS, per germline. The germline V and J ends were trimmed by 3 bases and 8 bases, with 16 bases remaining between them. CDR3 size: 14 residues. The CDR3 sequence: CASSDMDTTCEAFF. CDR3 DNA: TGTGCCAGCAGTGACATGGACACGACGTGCGAAGCTTTCTTT.

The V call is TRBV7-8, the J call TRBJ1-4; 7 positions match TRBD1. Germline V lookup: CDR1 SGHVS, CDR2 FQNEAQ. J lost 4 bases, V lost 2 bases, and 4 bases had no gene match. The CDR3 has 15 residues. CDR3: CASSLRTGDNEKLFF. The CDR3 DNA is TGTGCCAGCAGCTTACGGACAGGAGATAATGAAAAACTGTTTTTT.

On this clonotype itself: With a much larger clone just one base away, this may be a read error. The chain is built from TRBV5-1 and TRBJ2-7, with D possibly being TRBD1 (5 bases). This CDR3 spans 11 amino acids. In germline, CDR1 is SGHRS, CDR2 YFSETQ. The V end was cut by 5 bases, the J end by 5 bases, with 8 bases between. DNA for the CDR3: TGCGCCAGCAGATGCAGGGACGAGCAGTACTTC. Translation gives CASRCRDEQYF.

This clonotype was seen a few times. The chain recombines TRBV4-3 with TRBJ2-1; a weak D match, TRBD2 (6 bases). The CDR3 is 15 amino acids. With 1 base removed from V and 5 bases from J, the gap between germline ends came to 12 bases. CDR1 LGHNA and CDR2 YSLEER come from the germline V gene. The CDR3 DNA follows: TGCGCCAGCAGCCAAGGGACTACCCTAGACAATGAGCAGTTCTTC. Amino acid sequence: CASSQGTTLDNEQFF.

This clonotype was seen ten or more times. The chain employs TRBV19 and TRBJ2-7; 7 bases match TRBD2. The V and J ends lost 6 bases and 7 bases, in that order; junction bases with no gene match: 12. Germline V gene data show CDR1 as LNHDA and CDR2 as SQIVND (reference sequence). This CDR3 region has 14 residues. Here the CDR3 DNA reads TGTGCCAGTAGCCCAACGGGGGAGGGCTGGGAGCAGTACTTC. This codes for CASSPTGEGWEQYF.

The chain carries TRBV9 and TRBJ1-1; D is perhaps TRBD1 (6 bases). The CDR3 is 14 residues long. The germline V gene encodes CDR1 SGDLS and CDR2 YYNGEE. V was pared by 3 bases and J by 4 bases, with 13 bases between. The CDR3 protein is CASSGDTRGTEAFF. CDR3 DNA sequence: TGTGCCAGCAGCGGGGACACCCGGGGCACTGAAGCTTTCTTT.